The rows below give T cell receptor beta chains drawn from one sample of a study of T cells in Graves' hyperthyroidism and ophthalmopathy. TCRdb reprocessed the multiplex PCR reads via MiXCR and lists one record per CDR3 protein. The sample holds roughly 500,000 distinct CDR3 sequences, under 60% seen once. The sample taken for sequencing was peripheral blood or thyroid tissue (not recorded which). Receptors were obtained from an adult woman with Graves' disease, either hyperthyroidism or ophthalmopathy (not recorded which). Each CDR3 is given with its conserved first and last residue. The D gene is left open where the match is weak.

TRBJ1-1 | TRBV20-1 | . | CSARESWDPWPAFF
TRBJ2-7 | TRBV5-6 | . | CASSTGSSTLGEQYF
TRBJ1-2 | TRBV7-3 | . | CASSPGGQDGYTF
TRBJ2-2 | TRBV9 | . | CASSEGTIKNTGELFF
TRBJ2-2 | TRBV10-3 | . | CAISDGGGWNTGELFF
TRBJ2-3 | TRBV7-3 | TRBD2 | CASSLTASGRATDTQYF
TRBJ1-1 | TRBV24-1 | TRBD1 | CATSDPRTGNTEAFF
TRBJ1-1 | TRBV29-1 | TRBD1 | CSVRGTGEPMNTEAFF
TRBJ2-7 | TRBV11-1 | . | CASSRATRPYEQYF
TRBJ2-7 | TRBV7-9 | . | CASSPLGQGIDEQYF
TRBJ2-5 | TRBV11-2 | TRBD1 | CASSLAGTAETQYF
TRBJ2-5 | TRBV12-3/TRBV12-4 | . | CASSSTGNQPQYF
TRBJ1-4 | TRBV9 | . | CASSVVPSGGKLFF
TRBJ1-4 | TRBV29-1 | . | CSVAVGRNEKLFF
TRBJ1-3 | TRBV10-3 | . | CAIRAQGGNTIYF
TRBJ2-5 | TRBV10-3 | TRBD2 | CAISAGTSQETQYF
TRBJ2-5 | TRBV7-2 | TRBD2 | CASSSHSGGGETQYF
TRBJ1-5 | TRBV11-2 | . | CASSLQSNQPQHF
TRBJ2-6 | TRBV7-2 | TRBD2 | CASSLYSGRFSGANVLTF
TRBJ2-7 | TRBV2 | . | CASSPGDPSHEQYF
TRBJ1-1 | TRBV27 | . | CASSSRLEAFF
TRBJ2-7 | TRBV14 | . | CASSHPRHEQYF
TRBJ2-1 | TRBV7-3 | TRBD1 | CASSLLGGEGEQFF
TRBJ2-7 | TRBV20-1 | TRBD1 | CSAPDRASYEQYF
TRBJ1-1 | TRBV20-1 | . | CSASVTPGPREAFF
TRBJ1-2 | TRBV15 | . | CATSSSRPNYGYTF
TRBJ2-5 | TRBV5-1 | . | CASSRRGHTGGETQYF
TRBJ2-7 | TRBV10-3 | . | CASSDKRGRFSYEQYF
TRBJ1-4 | TRBV7-2 | . | CASSPLTGRYEKLFF
TRBJ1-4 | TRBV4-1 | TRBD1 | CASSQDLVRGGQGNEKLFF
TRBJ2-2 | TRBV20-1 | . | CSAVPGFNTGELFF
TRBJ2-6 | TRBV7-9 | TRBD2 | CASSPRLAGGPGANVLTF
TRBJ1-2 | TRBV7-2 | . | CASSPFDSAYGYTF
TRBJ1-1 | TRBV7-2 | . | CASRFGRQSTEAFF
TRBJ1-5 | TRBV28 | . | CASSLLYSNQPQHF
TRBJ1-2 | TRBV29-1 | TRBD1 | CSVGTGRSGYTF
TRBJ2-7 | TRBV7-2 | TRBD1 | CASSSSGTGLTEQYF
TRBJ1-1 | TRBV4-1 | . | CASSQDKFAGDTEAFF
TRBJ1-1 | TRBV7-2 | TRBD1 | CASSSRQQGANTEAFF
TRBJ2-7 | TRBV4-1 | TRBD1 | CASSQPRDSSYEQYF
TRBJ2-7 | TRBV12-3/TRBV12-4 | . | CASSAGQHYEQYF
TRBJ2-7 | TRBV4-1 | . | CASSQVLRGGGYEQYF
TRBJ1-1 | TRBV29-1 | . | CSGTAKMNTEAFF
TRBJ2-7 | TRBV10-1 | . | CASLGPGPYEQYF
TRBJ1-5 | TRBV7-2 | . | CASSLKLGHRQPQHF
TRBJ2-6 | TRBV5-1 | . | CASRQTSSGANVLTF
TRBJ2-7 | TRBV4-1 | . | CASSQGEEGYEQYF
TRBJ1-2 | TRBV7-2 | . | CASSLRMGNTF